This TCR beta chain came from a study of Ad26.COV2.S vaccination and SARS-CoV-2 variants. Study details: The donor belonged to the COV1001 Ad26.COV2.S trial arm.

Described treatment: roughly 18 received Ad26.COV2.S at low or high dose, single or two shots; roughly five received placebo; per-sample allocation not given. Sampling was done on day 63 after the first vaccine or placebo injection. A Boston donor was an adult aged 18-55 years. Of note for this clone: What it recognizes is unknown.

Assay used: immunoSEQ multiplex PCR; TCRdb lists only in-frame clones, some missing. The data contain about 350,000 clones, 70% to 90% of them singletons. The study, taken as a whole, reports: It is possible that the TCR breadth and depth analyses underestimated the total T cell responses.

Material: peripheral blood, obtained in a trial of Ad26.COV2.S vaccine versus placebo. The TCR sequence derives from a person between 18 and 65 years old who received the Ad26.COV2.S COVID-19 vaccine or a placebo.

The CDR3 loop reads CASSPGGRTGREKLFF. In DNA form, the CDR3 reads TGTGCCAGCAGCCCAGGGGGACGGACAGGACGGGAAAAACTGTTTTTT. The chain joins TRBV4-2 to TRBJ1-4; 7 nucleotides line up with TRBD1. V was clipped by 4 bases and J by 8 bases; unmatched bases: 13. The CDR3 length is 16 residues. Germline CDR1 is LGHNA and CDR2 is YNFKEQ.